These T cell receptor beta chains were read from a single sample in a study of breast tumors, draining lymph nodes, adjacent tissues. TCRdb itself ran the multiplex PCR reads through MiXCR, one entry per CDR3 protein. The sample has approximately 90,000 distinct CDR3 sequences; over 25% are singletons. Sample: axillary lymph node tissue. The receptors shown here come from a female donor with breast cancer. Some clones in this sample may be carry-over from other donors' samples. Both conserved end residues are part of each CDR3. The order of the fields is clone size, D gene, J gene, V gene, CDR3 DNA, CDR3 protein. D genes are given only for firm matches. The size field is filled for only some rows; it gives once, few, many or a size class.

abundance: many
d_gene: TRBD1
j_gene: TRBJ2-7
v_gene: TRBV5-5
CDR3nt: TGTGCCAGCAGCTTGGGGGACAGGGTAGTCGACGGGCAGTACTTC
CDR3aa: CASSLGDRVVDGQYF

abundance: many
d_gene: NA
j_gene: TRBJ2-1
v_gene: TRBV13
CDR3nt: TGTGCCAGCACCAAAGGCATATACAATGAGCAGTTCTTC
CDR3aa: CASTKGIYNEQFF

abundance: many
d_gene: NA
j_gene: TRBJ1-4
v_gene: TRBV19
CDR3nt: TGTGCCAGCAGGGGTGTGAGTGAAAAACTGTTTTTT
CDR3aa: CASRGVSEKLFF

abundance: many
d_gene: TRBD2
j_gene: TRBJ2-7
v_gene: TRBV10-2
CDR3nt: TGCGCCAGCAGTGATCTGGGCGGGAGTCTCTACGAGCAGTACTTC
CDR3aa: CASSDLGGSLYEQYF

abundance: many
d_gene: NA
j_gene: TRBJ1-5
v_gene: TRBV9
CDR3nt: TGTGCCAGCAGCGTCTACGGGGGGAGAGAGCCCCAGCATTTT
CDR3aa: CASSVYGGREPQHF

abundance: many
d_gene: TRBD2
j_gene: TRBJ2-3
v_gene: TRBV12-3/TRBV12-4
CDR3nt: TGTGCCAGCAGTTCCGTCGGGACTAGTAGCACAGATACGCAGTATTTT
CDR3aa: CASSSVGTSSTDTQYF

abundance: few
d_gene: NA
j_gene: TRBJ1-1
v_gene: TRBV4-3
CDR3nt: TGCGCCAGCAGCCCCTGGACGTCGGTGAACACTGAAGCTTTCTTT
CDR3aa: CASSPWTSVNTEAFF

abundance: NA
d_gene: NA
j_gene: TRBJ1-5
v_gene: TRBV5-1
CDR3nt: TGCGCCAGCAGCCCCGGGACTAGCAATCACCCCCAGCATTTT
CDR3aa: CASSPGTSNHPQHF

abundance: few
d_gene: NA
j_gene: TRBJ1-5
v_gene: TRBV7-2
CDR3nt: TGTGCCAGCAGTCCGGACAGCAATCAGCCCCAGCATTTT
CDR3aa: CASSPDSNQPQHF

abundance: few
d_gene: NA
j_gene: TRBJ2-1
v_gene: TRBV7-8
CDR3nt: TGTGCCAGCACCGTAAACCCTGAGCAGTTCTTC
CDR3aa: CASTVNPEQFF

abundance: NA
d_gene: NA
j_gene: TRBJ2-6
v_gene: TRBV7-2
CDR3nt: TGTGCCAGCAGCTTAGGGCAGGGACCCTCTGGGGCCAACGTCCTGACTTTC
CDR3aa: CASSLGQGPSGANVLTF

abundance: many
d_gene: NA
j_gene: TRBJ2-2
v_gene: TRBV29-1
CDR3nt: TGCAGCGGCCGGGACTTTAACACCGGGGAGCTGTTTTTT
CDR3aa: CSGRDFNTGELFF

abundance: many
d_gene: NA
j_gene: TRBJ2-7
v_gene: TRBV12-3/TRBV12-4
CDR3nt: TGTGCCAGCACCCCCGGGGCGGGAAAATACGAGCAGTACTTC
CDR3aa: CASTPGAGKYEQYF

abundance: many
d_gene: NA
j_gene: TRBJ1-2
v_gene: TRBV6-5
CDR3nt: TGTGCCAGCAGTGCCTCCGCATTCCTTAACTATGGCTACACCTTC
CDR3aa: CASSASAFLNYGYTF

abundance: many
d_gene: NA
j_gene: TRBJ2-3
v_gene: TRBV5-1
CDR3nt: TGCGCCAGCAGCCGTACGGGAGAGAGCACAGATACGCAGTATTTT
CDR3aa: CASSRTGESTDTQYF

abundance: NA
d_gene: NA
j_gene: TRBJ2-1
v_gene: TRBV28
CDR3nt: TGTGCCAGCAGTTCTGGGGGCCATGAGCAGTTCTTC
CDR3aa: CASSSGGHEQFF

abundance: NA
d_gene: NA
j_gene: TRBJ2-7
v_gene: TRBV5-1
CDR3nt: TGCGCCAGCAGCTTTCAGGGCACCGGGCACTACTTC
CDR3aa: CASSFQGTGHYF

abundance: many
d_gene: TRBD2
j_gene: TRBJ2-1
v_gene: TRBV9
CDR3nt: TGTGCCAGCAGCTTCACGGCGAGCGGGAGGGCCTACAATGAGCAGTTCTTC
CDR3aa: CASSFTASGRAYNEQFF

abundance: many
d_gene: TRBD2
j_gene: TRBJ2-7
v_gene: TRBV28
CDR3nt: TGTGCCAGCAGTTTAGGCATTCGGGAGGGCCGGTACGAGCAGTACTTC
CDR3aa: CASSLGIREGRYEQYF

abundance: many
d_gene: NA
j_gene: TRBJ2-7
v_gene: TRBV14
CDR3nt: TGTGCCAGCAGCCAAAGCAACGAGCAGTACTTC
CDR3aa: CASSQSNEQYF

abundance: NA
d_gene: NA
j_gene: TRBJ2-4
v_gene: TRBV6-2/TRBV6-3
CDR3nt: TGTGCCAGCAGTTACAATCGTGCGAACCAAGCCAAAAACATTCAGTACTTC
CDR3aa: CASSYNRANQAKNIQYF

abundance: many
d_gene: NA
j_gene: TRBJ2-1
v_gene: TRBV6-5
CDR3nt: TGTGCCAGCAGTTCAACTATACGCTCCTACAATGAGCAGTTCTTC
CDR3aa: CASSSTIRSYNEQFF

abundance: many
d_gene: NA
j_gene: TRBJ2-2
v_gene: TRBV14
CDR3nt: TGTGCCAGCAGCCAAGAGATTAACACCGGGGAGCTGTTTTTT
CDR3aa: CASSQEINTGELFF

abundance: many
d_gene: TRBD2
j_gene: TRBJ2-7
v_gene: TRBV6-5
CDR3nt: TGTGCCAGCAGTTACCATAGCGGGAGGGCCGACGAGCAGTACTTC
CDR3aa: CASSYHSGRADEQYF

abundance: many
d_gene: TRBD2
j_gene: TRBJ2-2
v_gene: TRBV5-1
CDR3nt: TGCGCCAGCAGCTTGGGGACTAGCGCCACCGGGGAGCTGTTTTTT
CDR3aa: CASSLGTSATGELFF

abundance: NA
d_gene: TRBD1
j_gene: TRBJ1-4
v_gene: TRBV29-1
CDR3nt: TGCAGCGCGCGCCGGGACAGCAATGAAAAACTGTTTTTT
CDR3aa: CSARRDSNEKLFF

abundance: NA
d_gene: NA
j_gene: TRBJ1-2
v_gene: TRBV29-1
CDR3nt: TGCAGCGTTGTTCGGGGAAGCTATGGCTACACCTTC
CDR3aa: CSVVRGSYGYTF

abundance: NA
d_gene: NA
j_gene: TRBJ1-5
v_gene: TRBV10-2
CDR3nt: TGCGCCAGCAGTGAAACAGGTCCTCAGCCCCTGCATTTT
CDR3aa: CASSETGPQPLHF

abundance: many
d_gene: NA
j_gene: TRBJ2-7
v_gene: TRBV7-2
CDR3nt: TGTGCCAGCAGCTTAGGGCCTAGGGACGAGCAGTACTTC
CDR3aa: CASSLGPRDEQYF

abundance: many
d_gene: NA
j_gene: TRBJ1-5
v_gene: TRBV10-1
CDR3nt: TGCGCCAGCAGTGAAGGGGATAATCAGCCCCAGCATTTT
CDR3aa: CASSEGDNQPQHF

abundance: NA
d_gene: TRBD2
j_gene: TRBJ2-1
v_gene: TRBV18
CDR3nt: TGTGCCAGCTCACCCCTCCGGCTAGCGGGAGGGACTGGCAATGAGCAGTTCTTC
CDR3aa: CASSPLRLAGGTGNEQFF

abundance: many
d_gene: NA
j_gene: TRBJ2-7
v_gene: TRBV6-2/TRBV6-3
CDR3nt: TGTGCCAGCAGTCACCCGGCGGATCAGCAGTACTTC
CDR3aa: CASSHPADQQYF

abundance: many
d_gene: TRBD1
j_gene: TRBJ1-6
v_gene: TRBV12-3/TRBV12-4
CDR3nt: TGTGCCAGCAGTTTACAGGGGGCAGGTTCACCCCTCCACTTT
CDR3aa: CASSLQGAGSPLHF

abundance: many
d_gene: TRBD1
j_gene: TRBJ1-5
v_gene: TRBV7-2
CDR3nt: TGTGCCAGCAGCCAAGGGACAGGGAGCAATCAGCCCCAGCATTTT
CDR3aa: CASSQGTGSNQPQHF

abundance: many
d_gene: NA
j_gene: TRBJ2-7
v_gene: TRBV6-1
CDR3nt: TGTGCCAGCAGTCCCCGGAGGGGGGTTGGGTCACGCGAGCAGTACTTC
CDR3aa: CASSPRRGVGSREQYF

abundance: many
d_gene: TRBD1
j_gene: TRBJ1-5
v_gene: TRBV30
CDR3nt: TGTGCCTGGAGCCCGGGACAGGGGTATCAGCCCCAGCATTTT
CDR3aa: CAWSPGQGYQPQHF

abundance: many
d_gene: TRBD2
j_gene: TRBJ2-1
v_gene: TRBV28
CDR3nt: TGTGCCAGCCACCTACCGGGGGAGGGCCTCAATGAGCAGTTCTTC
CDR3aa: CASHLPGEGLNEQFF

abundance: NA
d_gene: NA
j_gene: TRBJ1-5
v_gene: TRBV11-2
CDR3nt: NA
CDR3aa: CASSLLAGLLRAVLRAGHQHF

abundance: NA
d_gene: NA
j_gene: TRBJ1-1
v_gene: TRBV29-1
CDR3nt: TGCAGCGCGAATCGGGGTTCGGGGACTGAAGCTTTCTTT
CDR3aa: CSANRGSGTEAFF

abundance: many
d_gene: NA
j_gene: TRBJ2-7
v_gene: TRBV20-1
CDR3nt: TGCAGTGCTCCTCAGGGGAACTACGAGCAGTACTTC
CDR3aa: CSAPQGNYEQYF

abundance: many
d_gene: TRBD1
j_gene: TRBJ1-3
v_gene: TRBV18
CDR3nt: TGTGCCAGCTCAACCGGGACAGCTTTTTCTGGAAACACCATATATTTT
CDR3aa: CASSTGTAFSGNTIYF

abundance: NA
d_gene: NA
j_gene: TRBJ2-2
v_gene: TRBV2
CDR3nt: TGCGCCAGCACCAGTCTTAAGGGCCCCGGGGAGCTGTTTTTT
CDR3aa: CASTSLKGPGELFF

abundance: many
d_gene: NA
j_gene: TRBJ2-1
v_gene: TRBV9
CDR3nt: TGTGCCAGCAACAAAGGGGGCGGGAGTTCCTACAATGAGCAGTTCTTC
CDR3aa: CASNKGGGSSYNEQFF

abundance: NA
d_gene: NA
j_gene: TRBJ1-6
v_gene: TRBV18
CDR3nt: TGTGCCAGCTCACTACTGGCCACAGGGATAAATTCACCCCTCCACTTT
CDR3aa: CASSLLATGINSPLHF

abundance: many
d_gene: TRBD2
j_gene: TRBJ2-2
v_gene: TRBV3-1
CDR3nt: TGTGCCAGCAGCCCAACTAGCGGGAGGGCCGTATCCGGGGAGCTGTTTTTT
CDR3aa: CASSPTSGRAVSGELFF

abundance: many
d_gene: TRBD2
j_gene: TRBJ2-5
v_gene: TRBV29-1
CDR3nt: TGCAGCGTTGAAAGGCTAGCGGGTACAAAAGAGACCCAGTACTTC
CDR3aa: CSVERLAGTKETQYF

abundance: many
d_gene: NA
j_gene: TRBJ2-1
v_gene: TRBV11-3
CDR3nt: TGTGCCAGCGGGTCCCTGGGGTTCTCCTACAATGAGCAGTTCTTC
CDR3aa: CASGSLGFSYNEQFF

abundance: many
d_gene: NA
j_gene: TRBJ2-7
v_gene: TRBV7-9
CDR3nt: TGTGCCAGCAGCTTGACATACGAGCAGTACTTC
CDR3aa: CASSLTYEQYF

abundance: many
d_gene: NA
j_gene: TRBJ2-3
v_gene: TRBV2
CDR3nt: TGTGCCAGCAATTGGGGGGTCGGCACAGATACGCAGTATTTT
CDR3aa: CASNWGVGTDTQYF

abundance: NA
d_gene: TRBD1
j_gene: TRBJ1-6
v_gene: TRBV11-2
CDR3nt: TGTGCCAGCAGCCAATCGGGACAGGGGGCAAATTCACCCCTCCACTTT
CDR3aa: CASSQSGQGANSPLHF

abundance: many
d_gene: TRBD2
j_gene: TRBJ2-1
v_gene: TRBV7-3
CDR3nt: TGTGCCAGCAGCTTACTAGCGGGAGACCCCTACAATGAGCAGTTCTTC
CDR3aa: CASSLLAGDPYNEQFF

abundance: many
d_gene: TRBD2
j_gene: TRBJ2-7
v_gene: TRBV7-6
CDR3nt: TGTGCCAGCAGCCGACTAGCGTCGGCCTCCTACGAGCAGTACTTC
CDR3aa: CASSRLASASYEQYF

abundance: many
d_gene: NA
j_gene: TRBJ1-4
v_gene: TRBV6-2/TRBV6-3
CDR3nt: TGTGCCAGCAATCCCGACGCAACTAATGAAAAACTGTTTTTT
CDR3aa: CASNPDATNEKLFF

abundance: many
d_gene: NA
j_gene: TRBJ1-2
v_gene: TRBV9
CDR3nt: TGTGCCAGCAGCCCCGGTCGGGAGTACTATGGCTACACCTTC
CDR3aa: CASSPGREYYGYTF

abundance: many
d_gene: NA
j_gene: TRBJ2-7
v_gene: TRBV7-9
CDR3nt: TGTGCCAGCAGCGCACAGGGACTTGGCTACGAGCAGTACTTC
CDR3aa: CASSAQGLGYEQYF

abundance: many
d_gene: TRBD2
j_gene: TRBJ2-3
v_gene: TRBV5-1
CDR3nt: TGCGCCAGCAGCCCCCCCCAGACTAGCGGGTACACAGATACGCAGTATTTT
CDR3aa: CASSPPQTSGYTDTQYF

abundance: once
d_gene: TRBD1
j_gene: TRBJ1-5
v_gene: TRBV5-5
CDR3nt: TGTGCCAGCAACTTGGCCGAGACAGGGGCGAGTGGCAATCAGCCCCAGCATTTT
CDR3aa: CASNLAETGASGNQPQHF